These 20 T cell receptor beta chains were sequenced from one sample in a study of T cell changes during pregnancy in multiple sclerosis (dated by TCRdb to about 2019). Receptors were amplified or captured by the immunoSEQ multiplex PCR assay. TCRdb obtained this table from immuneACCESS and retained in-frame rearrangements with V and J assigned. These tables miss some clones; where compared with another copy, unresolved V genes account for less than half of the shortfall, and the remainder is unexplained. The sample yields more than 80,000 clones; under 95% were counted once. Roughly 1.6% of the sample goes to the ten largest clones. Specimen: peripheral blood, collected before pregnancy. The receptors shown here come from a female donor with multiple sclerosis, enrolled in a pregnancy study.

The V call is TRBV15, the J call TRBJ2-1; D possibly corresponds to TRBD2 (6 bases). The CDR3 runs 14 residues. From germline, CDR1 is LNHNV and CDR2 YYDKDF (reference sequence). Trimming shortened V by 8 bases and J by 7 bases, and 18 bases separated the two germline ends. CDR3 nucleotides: TGTGCCACCGCCCCCGGAGGGCCGGGGAATGAGCAGTTCTTC. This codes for CATAPGGPGNEQFF.

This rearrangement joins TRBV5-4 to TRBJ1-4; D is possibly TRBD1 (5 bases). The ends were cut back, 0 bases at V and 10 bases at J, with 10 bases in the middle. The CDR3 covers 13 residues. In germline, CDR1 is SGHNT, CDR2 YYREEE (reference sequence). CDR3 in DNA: TGTGCCAGCAGCTTGGGGGGCGGCGGAAAACTGTTTTTT. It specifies CASSLGGGGKLFF.

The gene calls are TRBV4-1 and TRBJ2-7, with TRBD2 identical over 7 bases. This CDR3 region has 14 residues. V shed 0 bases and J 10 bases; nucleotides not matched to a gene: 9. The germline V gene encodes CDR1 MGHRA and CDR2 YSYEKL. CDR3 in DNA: TGCGCCAGCAGCCAAGATCGGGCTAGCGGCTTACAGTACTTC. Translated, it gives CASSQDRASGLQYF.

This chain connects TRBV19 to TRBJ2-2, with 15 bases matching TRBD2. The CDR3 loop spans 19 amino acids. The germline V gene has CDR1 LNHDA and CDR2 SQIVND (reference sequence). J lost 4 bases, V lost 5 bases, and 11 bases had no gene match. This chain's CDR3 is CASSGGLAGGHIGTGELFF. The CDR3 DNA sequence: TGTGCCAGTAGTGGGGGACTAGCGGGGGGTCACATCGGCACCGGGGAGCTGTTTTTT.

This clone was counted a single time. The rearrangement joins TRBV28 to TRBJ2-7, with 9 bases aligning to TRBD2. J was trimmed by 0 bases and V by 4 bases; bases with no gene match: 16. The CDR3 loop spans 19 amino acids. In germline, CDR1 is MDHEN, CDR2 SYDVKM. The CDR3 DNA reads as TGTGCCAGCAGTTCCCGGACAGGAAAATATAGCGGGAGCTCCTACGAGCAGTACTTC. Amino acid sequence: CASSSRTGKYSGSSYEQYF.

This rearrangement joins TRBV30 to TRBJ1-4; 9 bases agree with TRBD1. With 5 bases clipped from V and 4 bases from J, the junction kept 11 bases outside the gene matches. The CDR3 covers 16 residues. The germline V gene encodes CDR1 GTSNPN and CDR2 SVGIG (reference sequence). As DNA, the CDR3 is TGTGCCTGGGGACAGGGGAGGTGGGTGGGTAATGAAAAACTGTTTTTT. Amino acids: CAWGQGRWVGNEKLFF.

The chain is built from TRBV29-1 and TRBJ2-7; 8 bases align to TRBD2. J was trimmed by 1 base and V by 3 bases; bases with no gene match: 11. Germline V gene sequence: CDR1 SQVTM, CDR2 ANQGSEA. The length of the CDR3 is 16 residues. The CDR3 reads CSVDSRSGGESYEQYF. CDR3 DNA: TGCAGCGTTGACTCTCGGAGCGGGGGAGAATCCTACGAGCAGTACTTC.

CDR3 bases: TGTGCCAGCAGTGGAGGGGGCAGTATCCTCCACGAGCAGTACTTC. This encodes CASSGGGSILHEQYF. The chain combines TRBV6-1 with TRBJ2-7, with TRBD1 matching over 7 bases. V dropped 4 bases and J dropped 5; count of bases not matched to a gene: 11. The CDR3 has 15 amino acids. CDR1 MNHNS and CDR2 SASEGT come from the germline V gene.

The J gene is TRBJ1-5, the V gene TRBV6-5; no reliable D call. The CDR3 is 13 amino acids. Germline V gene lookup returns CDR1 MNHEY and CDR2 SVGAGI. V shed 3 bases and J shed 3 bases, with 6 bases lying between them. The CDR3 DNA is TGTGCCAGCAGTTATCAGTTCAATCAGCCCCAGCATTTT. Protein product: CASSYQFNQPQHF.

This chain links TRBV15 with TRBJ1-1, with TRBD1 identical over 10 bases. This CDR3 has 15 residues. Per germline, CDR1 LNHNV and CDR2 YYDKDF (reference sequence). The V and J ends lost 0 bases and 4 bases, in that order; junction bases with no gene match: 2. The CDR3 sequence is CATSRDRTGGTEAFF. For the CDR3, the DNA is TGTGCCACCAGCAGAGATAGGACAGGGGGCACTGAAGCTTTCTTT.

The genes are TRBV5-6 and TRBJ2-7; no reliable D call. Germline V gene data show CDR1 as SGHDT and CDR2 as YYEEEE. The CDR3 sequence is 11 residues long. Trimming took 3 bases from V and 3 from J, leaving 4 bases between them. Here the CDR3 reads CASSSVYEQYF. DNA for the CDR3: TGTGCCAGCAGCTCCGTCTACGAGCAGTACTTC.

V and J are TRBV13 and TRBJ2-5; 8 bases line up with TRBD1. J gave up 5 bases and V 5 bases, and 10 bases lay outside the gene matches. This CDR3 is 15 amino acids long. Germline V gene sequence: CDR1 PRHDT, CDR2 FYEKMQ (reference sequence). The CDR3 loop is CASSTMDRAGETQYF. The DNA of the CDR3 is TGTGCCAGCAGCACGATGGACAGGGCGGGGGAGACCCAGTACTTC.

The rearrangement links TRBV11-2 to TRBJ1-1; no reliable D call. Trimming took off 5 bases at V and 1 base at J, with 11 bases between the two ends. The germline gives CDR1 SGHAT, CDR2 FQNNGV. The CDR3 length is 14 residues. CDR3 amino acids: CASSTVHPNTEAFF. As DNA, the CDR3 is TGTGCCAGCAGCACCGTACACCCGAACACTGAAGCTTTCTTT. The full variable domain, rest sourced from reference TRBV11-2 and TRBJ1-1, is EAGVAQSPRYKIIEKRQSVAFWCNPISGHATLYWYQQILGQGPKLLIQFQNNGVVDDSQLPKDRFSAERLKGVDSTLKIQPAKLEDSAVYLCASSTVHPNTEAFFGQGTRLTVV.

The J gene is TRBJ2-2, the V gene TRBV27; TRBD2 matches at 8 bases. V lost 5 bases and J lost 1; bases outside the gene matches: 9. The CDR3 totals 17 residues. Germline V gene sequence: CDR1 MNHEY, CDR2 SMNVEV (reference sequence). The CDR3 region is CASSLTPGGWNTGELFF. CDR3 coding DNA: TGTGCCAGCAGTCTCACCCCGGGAGGGTGGAACACCGGGGAGCTGTTTTTT.

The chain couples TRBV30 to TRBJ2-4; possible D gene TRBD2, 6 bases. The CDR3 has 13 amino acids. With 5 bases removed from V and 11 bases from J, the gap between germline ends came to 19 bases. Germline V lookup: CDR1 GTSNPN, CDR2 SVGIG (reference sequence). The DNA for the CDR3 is TGTGCCTGGGCATATAGCTCCGGGACTCTTCAGTACTTC. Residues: CAWAYSSGTLQYF.

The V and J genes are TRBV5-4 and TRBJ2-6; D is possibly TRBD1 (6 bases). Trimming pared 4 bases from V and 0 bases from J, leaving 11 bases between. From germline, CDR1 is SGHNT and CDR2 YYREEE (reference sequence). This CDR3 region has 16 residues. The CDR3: CASSLGHNSGANVLTF. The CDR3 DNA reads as TGTGCCAGCAGCCTGGGACACAACTCTGGGGCCAACGTCCTGACTTTC.

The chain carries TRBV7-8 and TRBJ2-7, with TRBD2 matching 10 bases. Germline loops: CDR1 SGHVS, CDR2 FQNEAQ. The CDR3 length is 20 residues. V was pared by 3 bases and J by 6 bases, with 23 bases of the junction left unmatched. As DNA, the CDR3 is TGTGCCAGCAGCTTGGGGGCAAGAAGAGCGGGAGGGGGACGGGGCGCCGAGCAGTACTTC. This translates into CASSLGARRAGGGRGAEQYF. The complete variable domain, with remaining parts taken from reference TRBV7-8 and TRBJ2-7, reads GAGVSQSPRYKVAKRGQDVALRCDPISGHVSLFWYQQALGQGPEFLTYFQNEAQLDKSGLPSDRFFAERPEGSVSTLKIQRTQQEDSAVYLCASSLGARRAGGGRGAEQYFGPGTRLTVT.

The CDR3 loop reads CASSPWSSGEKNTGELFF. CDR3 sequence (DNA): TGTGCCAGCTCACCATGGTCTAGCGGGGAAAAGAACACCGGGGAGCTGTTTTTT. J is TRBJ2-2 and V is TRBV18, with 9 bases identical to TRBD2. The length of the CDR3 is 18 residues. The germline V gene encodes CDR1 KGHSH and CDR2 LQKENI. V lost 2 bases to trimming and J lost 1 base; unmatched junction nucleotides: 8. Full variable domain (missing parts from reference TRBV18 and TRBJ2-2): NAGVMQNPRHLVRRRGQEARLRCSPMKGHSHVYWYRQLPEEGLKFMVYLQKENIIDESGMPKERFSAEFPKEGPSILRIQQVVRGDSAAYFCASSPWSSGEKNTGELFFGEGSRLTVL.

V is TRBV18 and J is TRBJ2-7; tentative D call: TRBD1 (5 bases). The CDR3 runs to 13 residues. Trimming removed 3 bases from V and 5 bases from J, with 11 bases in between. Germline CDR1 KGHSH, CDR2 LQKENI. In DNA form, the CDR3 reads TGTGCCAGCTCACCCCAGGGTTTGCACGAGCAGTACTTC. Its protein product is CASSPQGLHEQYF.

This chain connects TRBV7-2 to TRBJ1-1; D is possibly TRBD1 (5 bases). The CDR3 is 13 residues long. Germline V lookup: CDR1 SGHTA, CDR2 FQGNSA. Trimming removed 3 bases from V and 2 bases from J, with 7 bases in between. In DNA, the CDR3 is TGTGCCAGCAGCTTGACAGAAAACACTGAAGCTTTCTTT. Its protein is CASSLTENTEAFF. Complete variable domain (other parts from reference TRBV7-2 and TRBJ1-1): GAGVSQSPSNKVTEKGKDVELRCDPISGHTALYWYRQSLGQGLEFLIYFQGNSAPDKSGLPSDRFSAERTGGSVSTLTIQRTQQEDSAVYLCASSLTENTEAFFGQGTRLTVV.